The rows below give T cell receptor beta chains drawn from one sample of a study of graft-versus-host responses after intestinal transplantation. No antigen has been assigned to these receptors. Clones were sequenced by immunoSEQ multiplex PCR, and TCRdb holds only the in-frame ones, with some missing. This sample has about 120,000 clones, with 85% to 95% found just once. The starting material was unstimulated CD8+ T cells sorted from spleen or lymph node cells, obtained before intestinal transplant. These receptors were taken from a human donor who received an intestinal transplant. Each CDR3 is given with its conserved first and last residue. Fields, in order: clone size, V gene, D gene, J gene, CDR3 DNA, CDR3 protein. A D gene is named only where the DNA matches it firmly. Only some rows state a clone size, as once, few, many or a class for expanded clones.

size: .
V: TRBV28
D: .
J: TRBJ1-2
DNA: TGTGCCATCCTCCCGGGACACTACACTTCCTTCTATGGCTACACCTTC
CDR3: CAILPGHYTSFYGYTF

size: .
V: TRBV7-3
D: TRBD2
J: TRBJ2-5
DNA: TGTGCCAGCAGCAACGGACTAGCGGGAGTAGAGACCCAGTACTTC
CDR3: CASSNGLAGVETQYF

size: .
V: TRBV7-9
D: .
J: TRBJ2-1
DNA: TGTGCCAGCAGTCTCTCGAGCAGCGAGCAGTTCTTC
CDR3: CASSLSSSEQFF

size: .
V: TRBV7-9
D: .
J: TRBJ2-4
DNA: TGTGCCAGCAGCTTAGTGGCTGGGAGGGCCAAAAACATTCAGTACTTC
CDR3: CASSLVAGRAKNIQYF

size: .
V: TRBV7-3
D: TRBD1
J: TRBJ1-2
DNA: TGTGCCAGCAGCGTAGGGACAGGGGAAGATGGCTACACCTTC
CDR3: CASSVGTGEDGYTF

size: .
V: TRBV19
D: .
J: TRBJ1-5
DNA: TGTGCCAGTAGTATACGACAGCGTAGCAATCAGCCCCAGCATTTT
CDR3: CASSIRQRSNQPQHF

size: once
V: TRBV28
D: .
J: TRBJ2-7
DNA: TGTGCCAGCAGTTTTTTCGGGAGTAAGGCCTACGAGCAGTACTTC
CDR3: CASSFFGSKAYEQYF

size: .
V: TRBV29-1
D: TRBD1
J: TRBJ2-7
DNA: TGTAGCGTTGAAGATGGGACAGCCTACGAGCAGTACTTC
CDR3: CSVEDGTAYEQYF

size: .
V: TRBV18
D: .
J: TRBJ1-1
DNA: TGTGCCAGCTCACCACCGTATGGAGGGGTCGCTGAAGCTTTCTTT
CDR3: CASSPPYGGVAEAFF

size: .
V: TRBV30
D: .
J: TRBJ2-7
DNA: TGTGCCTGGATAACCGAGGAGACCCCCTACGAGCAGTACTTC
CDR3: CAWITEETPYEQYF

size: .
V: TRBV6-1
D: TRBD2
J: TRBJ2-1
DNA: TGTGCCAGCAGTGAATGGGGACTAGCGGGGTCCATAGACAATGAGCAGTTCTTC
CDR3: CASSEWGLAGSIDNEQFF

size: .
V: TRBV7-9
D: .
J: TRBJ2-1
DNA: TGTGCCAGCAGCTTATCTGTCGGGGAGCAGTTCTTC
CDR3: CASSLSVGEQFF

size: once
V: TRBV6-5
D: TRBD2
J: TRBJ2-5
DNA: TGTGCCAGCAATTACCTTTCCGGGAGGGCTATGGAGACCCAGTACTTC
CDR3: CASNYLSGRAMETQYF

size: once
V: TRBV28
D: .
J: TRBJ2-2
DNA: TGTGCCAGCAGCCCCGCGCGGGGAGGTCGAACCGGGGAGCTGTTTTTT
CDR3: CASSPARGGRTGELFF

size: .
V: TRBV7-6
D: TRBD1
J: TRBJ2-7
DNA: TGTGCCAGCAGCGAAACCGGGACAGGGCTCTACGAGCAGTACTTC
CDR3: CASSETGTGLYEQYF

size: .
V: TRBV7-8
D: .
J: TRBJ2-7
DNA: TGTGCCAGCAGCTTAGAGAGGTACTCACCGAATTCCTACGAGCAGTACTTC
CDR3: CASSLERYSPNSYEQYF

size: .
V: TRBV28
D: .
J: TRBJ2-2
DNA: TGTGCCAGCGAGTTTCTTGGTTCCGGGGAGCTGTTTTTT
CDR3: CASEFLGSGELFF

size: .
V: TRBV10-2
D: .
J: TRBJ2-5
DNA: TGCGCCAGCAGTGAGGGACCGGTGGGCAGGATATGGGAGACCCAGTACTTC
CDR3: CASSEGPVGRIWETQYF

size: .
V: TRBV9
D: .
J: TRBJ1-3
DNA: TGTGCCAGCAGCGTAGAAGGGGAGGGAACTGGAAACACCATATATTTT
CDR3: CASSVEGEGTGNTIYF

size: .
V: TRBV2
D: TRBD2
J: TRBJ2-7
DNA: TGTGCCAGCAGCTGGCGGGGGTACTCCTACGAGCAGTACTTC
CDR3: CASSWRGYSYEQYF

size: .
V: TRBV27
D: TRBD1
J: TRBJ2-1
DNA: TGTGCCAGCAGTATAAACGTGGGACAGAACTTTATCGGCTCCTACAATGAGCAGTTCTTC
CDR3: CASSINVGQNFIGSYNEQFF

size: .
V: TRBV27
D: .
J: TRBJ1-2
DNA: TGTGCCAGCAGCCTCGATGGGGGGGCTGCTGGCTACACCTTC
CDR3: CASSLDGGAAGYTF

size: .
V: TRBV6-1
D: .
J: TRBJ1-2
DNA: TGTGCCAGCAGTGGAACAACTGACAGGCTCTATGGCTACACCTTC
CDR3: CASSGTTDRLYGYTF

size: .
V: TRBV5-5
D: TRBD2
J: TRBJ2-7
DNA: TGTGCCAGCAGCTTGGGACTAGCGGGAGTTGGCGACTTC
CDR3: CASSLGLAGVGDF

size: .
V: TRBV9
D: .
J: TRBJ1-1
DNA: TGTGCCAGCAGCCCGGCTTGGAACACTGAAGCTTTCTTT
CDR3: CASSPAWNTEAFF

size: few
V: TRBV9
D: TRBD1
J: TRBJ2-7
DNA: TGTGCCAGCAGCGTTTCTCCCGGGACAGGGGGCTACGAGCAGTACTTC
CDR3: CASSVSPGTGGYEQYF

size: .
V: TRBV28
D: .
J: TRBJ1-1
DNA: TGTGCCAGCAGTCTTAGTCGGATGAACACTGAAGCTTTCTTT
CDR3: CASSLSRMNTEAFF

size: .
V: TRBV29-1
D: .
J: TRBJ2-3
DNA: TGCAGCGGCCAGGGGCAAGGCCATGCGGATACGCAGTATTTT
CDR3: CSGQGQGHADTQYF

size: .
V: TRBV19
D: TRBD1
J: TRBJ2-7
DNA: TGTGCCACAGTCCCGGGACAGGGCCCCTCCTACGAGCAGTACTTC
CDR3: CATVPGQGPSYEQYF

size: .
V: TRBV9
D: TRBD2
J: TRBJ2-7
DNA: TGTGCCAGCAGCGTAGTCGGAGCGGGAGTTGGCGACGAGCAGTACTTC
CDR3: CASSVVGAGVGDEQYF

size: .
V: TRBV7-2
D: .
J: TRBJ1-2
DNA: TGTGCCAGCAGCTTAGAGTGGGGAGCCCCTAACTATGGCTACACCTTC
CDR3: CASSLEWGAPNYGYTF

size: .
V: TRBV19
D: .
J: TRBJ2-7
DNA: TGTGCCAGTAGTCCGGACAGTGCCGTTGTGGACGAGCAGTACTTC
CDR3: CASSPDSAVVDEQYF

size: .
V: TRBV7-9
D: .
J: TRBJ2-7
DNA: TGTGCCAGCAGCTTATCTCGTCGGGGGCCGCCCTACGAGCAGTACTTC
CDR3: CASSLSRRGPPYEQYF

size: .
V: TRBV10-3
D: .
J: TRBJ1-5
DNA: TGTGCCATCAGTGAGTCGGAGGTGCCAGGGGGCAATCAGCCCCAGCATTTT
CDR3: CAISESEVPGGNQPQHF

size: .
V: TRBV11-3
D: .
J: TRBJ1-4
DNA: TGTGCCAGCAGCTGCTATCCATGTGACACCTGTCGGGAAAAACTGTTTTTT
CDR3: CASSCYPCDTCREKLFF

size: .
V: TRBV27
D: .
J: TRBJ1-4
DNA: TGTGCCAGCAGTTTAGACGGACGGCTGTTTTTT
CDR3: CASSLDGRLFF

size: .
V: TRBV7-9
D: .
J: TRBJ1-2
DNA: TGTGCCAGCAGCTGGATCACAGGGTCCGGCTACACCTTC
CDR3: CASSWITGSGYTF

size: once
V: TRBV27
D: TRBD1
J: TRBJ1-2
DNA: TGTGCCAGCAGTCCTTGGACAGGGGTCAACTATGGCTACACCTTC
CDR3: CASSPWTGVNYGYTF

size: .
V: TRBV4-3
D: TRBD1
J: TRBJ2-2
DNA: TGCGCCAGCAGCCCCCTAGGACAGGGAGAGCCCACCGGGGAGCTGTTTTTT
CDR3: CASSPLGQGEPTGELFF

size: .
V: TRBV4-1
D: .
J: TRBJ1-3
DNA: TGCGCCAGCAGCCAAAAAGGGGGTTCTGGAAACACCATATATTTT
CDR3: CASSQKGGSGNTIYF

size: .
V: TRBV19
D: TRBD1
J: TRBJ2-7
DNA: TGTGCCAGTAGAGGGACAGGGGAAGGGGGCGAGCAGTACTTC
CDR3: CASRGTGEGGEQYF

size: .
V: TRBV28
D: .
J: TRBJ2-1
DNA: TGTGCCAGCAGTTTGAATGAGCAGTTCTTC
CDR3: CASSLNEQFF

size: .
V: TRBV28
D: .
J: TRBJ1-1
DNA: TGTGCCAGCAGTTTGGACAGCCAGGTGGTGAACACTGAAGCTTTCTTT
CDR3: CASSLDSQVVNTEAFF

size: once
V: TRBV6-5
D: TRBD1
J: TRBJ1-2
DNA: TGTGCCAGCAGCCGGGTTGAGGGGGCCTATGGCTACACCTTC
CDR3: CASSRVEGAYGYTF

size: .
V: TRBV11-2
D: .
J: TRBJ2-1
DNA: TGTGCCAGCAGCTTGTGGAGAATGCCGGTCAATGAGCAGTTCTTC
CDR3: CASSLWRMPVNEQFF

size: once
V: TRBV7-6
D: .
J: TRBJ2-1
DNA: TGTGCCAGCAGCTTTGAAGGGACCTACAATGAGCAGTTCTTC
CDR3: CASSFEGTYNEQFF

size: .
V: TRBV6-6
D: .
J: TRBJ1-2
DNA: TGTGCCAGCGGCAAGGGAAGGGGGGCCTATGGCTACACCTTC
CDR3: CASGKGRGAYGYTF